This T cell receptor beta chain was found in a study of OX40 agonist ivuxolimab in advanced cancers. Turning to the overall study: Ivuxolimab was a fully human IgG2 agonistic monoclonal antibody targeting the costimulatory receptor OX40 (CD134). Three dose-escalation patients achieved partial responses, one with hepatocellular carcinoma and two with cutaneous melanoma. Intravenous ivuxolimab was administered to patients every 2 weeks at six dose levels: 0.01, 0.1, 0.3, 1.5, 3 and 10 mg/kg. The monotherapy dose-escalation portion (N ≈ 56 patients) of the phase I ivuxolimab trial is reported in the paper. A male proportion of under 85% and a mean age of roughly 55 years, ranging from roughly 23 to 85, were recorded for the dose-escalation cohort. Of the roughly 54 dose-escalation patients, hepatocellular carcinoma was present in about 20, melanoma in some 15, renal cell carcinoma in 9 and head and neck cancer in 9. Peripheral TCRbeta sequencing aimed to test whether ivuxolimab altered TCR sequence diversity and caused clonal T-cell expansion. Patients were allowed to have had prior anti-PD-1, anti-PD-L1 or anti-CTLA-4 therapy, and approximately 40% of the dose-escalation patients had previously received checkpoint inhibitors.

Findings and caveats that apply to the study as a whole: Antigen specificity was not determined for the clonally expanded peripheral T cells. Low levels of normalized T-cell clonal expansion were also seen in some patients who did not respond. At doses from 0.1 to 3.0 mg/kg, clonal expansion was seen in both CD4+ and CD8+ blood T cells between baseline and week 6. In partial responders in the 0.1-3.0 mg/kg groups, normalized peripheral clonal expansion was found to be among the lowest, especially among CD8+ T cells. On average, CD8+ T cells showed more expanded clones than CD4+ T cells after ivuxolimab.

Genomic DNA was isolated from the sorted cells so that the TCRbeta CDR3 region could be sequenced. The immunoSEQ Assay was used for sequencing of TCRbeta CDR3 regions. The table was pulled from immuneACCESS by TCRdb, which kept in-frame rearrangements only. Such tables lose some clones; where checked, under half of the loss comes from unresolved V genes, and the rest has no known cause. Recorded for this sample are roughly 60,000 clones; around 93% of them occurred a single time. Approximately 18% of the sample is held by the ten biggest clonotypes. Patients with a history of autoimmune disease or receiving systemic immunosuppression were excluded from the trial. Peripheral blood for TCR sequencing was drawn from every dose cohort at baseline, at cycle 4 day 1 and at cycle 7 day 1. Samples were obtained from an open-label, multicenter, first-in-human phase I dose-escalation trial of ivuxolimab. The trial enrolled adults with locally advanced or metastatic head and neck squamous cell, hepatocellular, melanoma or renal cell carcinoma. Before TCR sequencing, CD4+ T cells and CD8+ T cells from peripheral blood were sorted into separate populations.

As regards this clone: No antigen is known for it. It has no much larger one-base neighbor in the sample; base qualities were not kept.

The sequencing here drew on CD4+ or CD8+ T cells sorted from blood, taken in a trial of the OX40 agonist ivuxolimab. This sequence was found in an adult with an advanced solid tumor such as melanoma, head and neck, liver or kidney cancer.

CDR3 loop: CASSPRKTGQGANHEQFF. Here is the DNA: TGTGCCAGCTCACCACGAAAGACGGGACAGGGGGCGAATCATGAGCAGTTCTTC. The chain was built from TRBV18 and TRBJ2-1; 12 middle bases align to TRBD1. Trimming takes 1 base off V and 8 bases off J; junction bases not matched to a gene: 12. The germline V gene encodes CDR1 KGHSH and CDR2 LQKENI. There are 18 amino acids in the CDR3, from cysteine to phenylalanine inclusive. The DNA shown is the 54-base CDR3, in frame from base 1.